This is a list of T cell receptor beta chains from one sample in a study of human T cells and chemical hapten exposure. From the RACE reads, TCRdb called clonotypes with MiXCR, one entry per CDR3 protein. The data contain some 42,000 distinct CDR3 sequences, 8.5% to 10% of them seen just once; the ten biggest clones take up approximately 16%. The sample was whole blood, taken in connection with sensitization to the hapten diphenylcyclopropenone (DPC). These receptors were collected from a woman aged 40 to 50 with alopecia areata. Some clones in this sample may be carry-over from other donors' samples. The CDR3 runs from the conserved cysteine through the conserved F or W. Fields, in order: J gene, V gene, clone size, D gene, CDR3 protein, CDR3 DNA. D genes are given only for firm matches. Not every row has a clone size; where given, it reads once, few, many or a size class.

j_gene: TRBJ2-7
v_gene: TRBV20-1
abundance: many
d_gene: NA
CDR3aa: CSAKRGGSSYEQYF
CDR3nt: TGCAGTGCTAAAAGGGGCGGTAGCTCCTACGAGCAGTACTTC

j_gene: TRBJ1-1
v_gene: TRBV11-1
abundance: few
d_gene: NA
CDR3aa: CASSSRNTEAFF
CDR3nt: TGTGCCAGCAGCTCTCGGAACACTGAAGCTTTCTTT

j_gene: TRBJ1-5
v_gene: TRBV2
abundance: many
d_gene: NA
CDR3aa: CASTEIRTNQPQHF
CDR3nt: TGTGCCAGCACGGAGATAAGAACGAATCAGCCCCAGCATTTT

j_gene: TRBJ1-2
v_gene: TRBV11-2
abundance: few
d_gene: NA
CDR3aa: CASSRGSPGYTF
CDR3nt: TGTGCCAGCAGCCGGGGGAGTCCGGGCTACACCTTC

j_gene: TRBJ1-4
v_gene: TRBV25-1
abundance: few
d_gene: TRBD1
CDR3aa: CASRDRGREKLFF
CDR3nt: TGTGCCAGCAGGGACAGGGGTCGTGAAAAACTGTTTTTT

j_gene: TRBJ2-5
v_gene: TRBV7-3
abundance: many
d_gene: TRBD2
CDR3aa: CASSYKGGRQETQYF
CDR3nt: TGTGCCAGCAGCTATAAGGGAGGGCGACAAGAGACCCAGTACTTC

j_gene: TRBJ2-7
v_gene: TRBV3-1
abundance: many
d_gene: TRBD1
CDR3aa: CASSRSYRDRGGYEQYF
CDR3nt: TGTGCCAGCAGCCGGTCGTACCGGGACAGGGGCGGTTACGAGCAGTACTTC

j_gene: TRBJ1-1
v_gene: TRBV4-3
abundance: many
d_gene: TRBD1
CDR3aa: CASSQDGRTGGMDTEAFF
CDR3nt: TGCGCCAGCAGCCAAGATGGTAGGACAGGGGGCATGGACACTGAAGCTTTCTTT

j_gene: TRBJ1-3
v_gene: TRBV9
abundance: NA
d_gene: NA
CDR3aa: CASSVVAGSGNTIYF
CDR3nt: TGTGCCAGCAGCGTAGTGGCAGGATCTGGAAACACCATATATTTT

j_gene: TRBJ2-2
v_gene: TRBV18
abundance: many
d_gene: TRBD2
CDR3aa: CASSPSGTLTGELFF
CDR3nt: TGTGCCAGCTCACCTAGCGGGACTCTCACCGGGGAGCTGTTTTTT

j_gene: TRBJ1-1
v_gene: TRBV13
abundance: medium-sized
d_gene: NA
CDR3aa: CASSIWTTWGTEAFF
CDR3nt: TGTGCCAGCAGCATTTGGACAACCTGGGGGACTGAAGCTTTCTTT

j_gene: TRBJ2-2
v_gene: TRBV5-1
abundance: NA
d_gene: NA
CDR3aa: CASSLLQGNLNTGELFF
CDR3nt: TGCGCCAGCAGCTTGTTGCAGGGGAACTTGAACACCGGGGAGCTGTTTTTT

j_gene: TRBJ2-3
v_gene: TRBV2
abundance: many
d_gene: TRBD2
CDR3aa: CASSSGTSDGTDTQYF
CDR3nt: TGTGCCAGCAGTTCCGGGACTAGCGATGGCACAGATACGCAGTATTTT

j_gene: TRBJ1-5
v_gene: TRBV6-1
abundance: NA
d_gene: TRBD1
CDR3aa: CASSDRDRGLQPQHF
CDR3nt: TGTGCCAGCAGTGATAGGGACAGGGGGCTTCAGCCCCAGCATTTT

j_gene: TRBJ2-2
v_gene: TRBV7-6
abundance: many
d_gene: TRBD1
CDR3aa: CASSSDRGQSGTGELFF
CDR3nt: TGTGCCAGCAGCTCGGACAGGGGGCAGTCAGGCACCGGGGAGCTGTTTTTT

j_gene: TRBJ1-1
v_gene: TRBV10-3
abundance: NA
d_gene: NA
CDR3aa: CAISDSQVTEAFF
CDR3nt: TGTGCCATCAGTGATTCGCAGGTCACTGAAGCTTTCTTT

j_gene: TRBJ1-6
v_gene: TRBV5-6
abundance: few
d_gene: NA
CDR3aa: CASSLARGAGNSPLHF
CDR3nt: TGTGCCAGCAGCTTGGCCCGGGGCGCTGGAAATTCACCCCTCCACTTT

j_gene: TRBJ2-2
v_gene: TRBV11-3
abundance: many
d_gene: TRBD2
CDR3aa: CASSLDRLAGSNTGELFF
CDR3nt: TGTGCCAGCAGCTTAGATCGACTAGCGGGGTCGAACACCGGGGAGCTGTTTTTT

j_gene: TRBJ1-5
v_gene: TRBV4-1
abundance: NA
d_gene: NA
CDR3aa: CASSQDLGFSVYHF
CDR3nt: TGCGCCAGCAGCCAAGATCTAGGCTTCAGTGTCTACCATTTT

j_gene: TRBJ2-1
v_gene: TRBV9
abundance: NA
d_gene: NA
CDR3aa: CASSVGPGEEQFF
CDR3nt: TGTGCCAGCAGCGTAGGCCCCGGCGAGGAGCAGTTCTTC

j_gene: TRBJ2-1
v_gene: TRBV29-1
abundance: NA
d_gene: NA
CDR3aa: CSVPKYGEQFF
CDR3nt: TGCAGCGTTCCTAAGTATGGTGAGCAGTTCTTC

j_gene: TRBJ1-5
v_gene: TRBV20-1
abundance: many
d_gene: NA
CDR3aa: CSARDGGMENQPQHF
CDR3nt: TGCAGTGCTAGAGACGGGGGGATGGAGAATCAGCCCCAGCATTTT

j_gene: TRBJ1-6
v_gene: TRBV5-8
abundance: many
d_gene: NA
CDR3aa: CASSYAGSSYNSPLHF
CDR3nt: TGTGCCAGCAGCTATGCGGGGAGCTCCTATAATTCACCCCTCCACTTT

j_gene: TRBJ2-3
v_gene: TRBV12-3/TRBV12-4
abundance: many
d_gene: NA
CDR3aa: CASSLRGAGDTQYF
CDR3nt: TGTGCCAGCAGTTTGAGGGGGGCCGGAGATACGCAGTATTTT

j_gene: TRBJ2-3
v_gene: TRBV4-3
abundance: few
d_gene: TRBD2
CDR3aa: CASSQEASFGGAGDTQYF
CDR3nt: TGCGCCAGCAGCCAAGAAGCCTCCTTCGGGGGGGCCGGAGATACGCAGTATTTT

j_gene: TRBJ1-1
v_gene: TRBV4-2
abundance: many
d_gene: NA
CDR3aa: CASSPRDPPADTEAFF
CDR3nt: TGTGCCAGCAGCCCCAGGGACCCCCCGGCGGACACTGAAGCTTTCTTT